This TCR beta chain was sequenced during a study of blood T cell repertoires in COVID-19 (dated by TCRdb to about 2020). Background for the entire study: Collaborator samples came from the United States, Italy and Spain and covered acute and convalescent phases of COVID-19. The material from the prospective study consisted of cDNA or gDNA derived from T cells, B-cell-depleted T cells, or PBMCs. The dataset comprised deeply sampled blood TCRbeta repertoires from subjects exposed to, actively infected with, or recovered from COVID-19. The repertoires were released in a freely available public database intended as a resource for research on the immune response to SARS-CoV-2. The samples were drawn from the first 160 participants of the ongoing ImmuneRACE study and from under 1,500 subjects provided by 6 global collaborators. Sample metadata almost always included a de-identified subject ID, COVID-19 status, age in years and sex. HLA class I and class II types, where available, came from metadata supplied by the sample provider rather than from assay-based typing. The full study reports these points: How much clinical and demographic metadata was included differed by source and by participant, and the metadata was provided uncurated.

A remark on this clone: This clone's antigen is unknown. Base qualities were left out, and no much larger clone turns up one base away.

Participants in the prospective study were aged about 18 to 90 years, lived in 20 to 25 United States geographic areas, and enrolled through a virtual design. To assign participants to cohorts, the prospective study relied on clinical history that participants themselves reported in a screening survey and a study questionnaire. ImmuneRACE Cohort 3 recovered participants were defined by two consecutive negative NP/OP PCR tests, healthcare professional clearance, or symptom resolution. Each participant in the prospective study had whole blood, serum and a nasopharyngeal or oropharyngeal swab collected by mobile phlebotomists. Participants in the prospective study had the option to provide additional blood draws and questionnaires over a roughly 2-month period. Before DNA extraction, prospective study blood samples were shipped either frozen or at room temperature. TCRbeta CDR3 regions were amplified from genomic DNA using the immunoSEQ Assay, a bias-controlled multiplex PCR. Under the source paper's analysis protocol: Within the assay, amplification of reference gene primers was used to estimate how many nucleated cells each sample contained. Sequence reads were collapsed and filtered to measure the absolute abundance of every unique TCRbeta CDR3 rearrangement. For each sample, productive Simpson clonality was calculated as the square root of Simpson's diversity index across productive rearrangements. TCRdb re-hosts the immuneACCESS table, in-frame sequences only. Its copies lack some clones; in the studies checked, an unresolved V gene accounts for under half of them, and the cause for the rest is not known. That table furnishes V, J and clone size, whereas the DNA furnished D and trimming. For this sample the table gives some 150,000 clones, of which around 91% were detected only once. The top ten clones comprise 0.7% to 0.9% of the sample.

The TCR was taken from a woman aged 18-35 years who had recovered from COVID-19. Sequenced material: PBMCs or T cells enriched from blood (not recorded which).

The CDR3 in this case is CASSPLGTGGDTEAFF. The DNA sequence follows: TGTGCCAGCTCACCACTGGGGACAGGGGGAGATACTGAAGCTTTCTTT. The sequence joins TRBV18 to TRBJ1-1, with 11 bases in between that match TRBD1. Trimming takes 1 base off V and 5 bases off J; junction bases not matched to a gene: 6. The CDR3 starts with the cysteine, ends with the phenylalanine, and has 16 residues. Only the CDR3 DNA is retained, 48 bases long and in frame from the first base. CDR1 and CDR2 (KGHSH, LQKENI) derive from the germline V gene.